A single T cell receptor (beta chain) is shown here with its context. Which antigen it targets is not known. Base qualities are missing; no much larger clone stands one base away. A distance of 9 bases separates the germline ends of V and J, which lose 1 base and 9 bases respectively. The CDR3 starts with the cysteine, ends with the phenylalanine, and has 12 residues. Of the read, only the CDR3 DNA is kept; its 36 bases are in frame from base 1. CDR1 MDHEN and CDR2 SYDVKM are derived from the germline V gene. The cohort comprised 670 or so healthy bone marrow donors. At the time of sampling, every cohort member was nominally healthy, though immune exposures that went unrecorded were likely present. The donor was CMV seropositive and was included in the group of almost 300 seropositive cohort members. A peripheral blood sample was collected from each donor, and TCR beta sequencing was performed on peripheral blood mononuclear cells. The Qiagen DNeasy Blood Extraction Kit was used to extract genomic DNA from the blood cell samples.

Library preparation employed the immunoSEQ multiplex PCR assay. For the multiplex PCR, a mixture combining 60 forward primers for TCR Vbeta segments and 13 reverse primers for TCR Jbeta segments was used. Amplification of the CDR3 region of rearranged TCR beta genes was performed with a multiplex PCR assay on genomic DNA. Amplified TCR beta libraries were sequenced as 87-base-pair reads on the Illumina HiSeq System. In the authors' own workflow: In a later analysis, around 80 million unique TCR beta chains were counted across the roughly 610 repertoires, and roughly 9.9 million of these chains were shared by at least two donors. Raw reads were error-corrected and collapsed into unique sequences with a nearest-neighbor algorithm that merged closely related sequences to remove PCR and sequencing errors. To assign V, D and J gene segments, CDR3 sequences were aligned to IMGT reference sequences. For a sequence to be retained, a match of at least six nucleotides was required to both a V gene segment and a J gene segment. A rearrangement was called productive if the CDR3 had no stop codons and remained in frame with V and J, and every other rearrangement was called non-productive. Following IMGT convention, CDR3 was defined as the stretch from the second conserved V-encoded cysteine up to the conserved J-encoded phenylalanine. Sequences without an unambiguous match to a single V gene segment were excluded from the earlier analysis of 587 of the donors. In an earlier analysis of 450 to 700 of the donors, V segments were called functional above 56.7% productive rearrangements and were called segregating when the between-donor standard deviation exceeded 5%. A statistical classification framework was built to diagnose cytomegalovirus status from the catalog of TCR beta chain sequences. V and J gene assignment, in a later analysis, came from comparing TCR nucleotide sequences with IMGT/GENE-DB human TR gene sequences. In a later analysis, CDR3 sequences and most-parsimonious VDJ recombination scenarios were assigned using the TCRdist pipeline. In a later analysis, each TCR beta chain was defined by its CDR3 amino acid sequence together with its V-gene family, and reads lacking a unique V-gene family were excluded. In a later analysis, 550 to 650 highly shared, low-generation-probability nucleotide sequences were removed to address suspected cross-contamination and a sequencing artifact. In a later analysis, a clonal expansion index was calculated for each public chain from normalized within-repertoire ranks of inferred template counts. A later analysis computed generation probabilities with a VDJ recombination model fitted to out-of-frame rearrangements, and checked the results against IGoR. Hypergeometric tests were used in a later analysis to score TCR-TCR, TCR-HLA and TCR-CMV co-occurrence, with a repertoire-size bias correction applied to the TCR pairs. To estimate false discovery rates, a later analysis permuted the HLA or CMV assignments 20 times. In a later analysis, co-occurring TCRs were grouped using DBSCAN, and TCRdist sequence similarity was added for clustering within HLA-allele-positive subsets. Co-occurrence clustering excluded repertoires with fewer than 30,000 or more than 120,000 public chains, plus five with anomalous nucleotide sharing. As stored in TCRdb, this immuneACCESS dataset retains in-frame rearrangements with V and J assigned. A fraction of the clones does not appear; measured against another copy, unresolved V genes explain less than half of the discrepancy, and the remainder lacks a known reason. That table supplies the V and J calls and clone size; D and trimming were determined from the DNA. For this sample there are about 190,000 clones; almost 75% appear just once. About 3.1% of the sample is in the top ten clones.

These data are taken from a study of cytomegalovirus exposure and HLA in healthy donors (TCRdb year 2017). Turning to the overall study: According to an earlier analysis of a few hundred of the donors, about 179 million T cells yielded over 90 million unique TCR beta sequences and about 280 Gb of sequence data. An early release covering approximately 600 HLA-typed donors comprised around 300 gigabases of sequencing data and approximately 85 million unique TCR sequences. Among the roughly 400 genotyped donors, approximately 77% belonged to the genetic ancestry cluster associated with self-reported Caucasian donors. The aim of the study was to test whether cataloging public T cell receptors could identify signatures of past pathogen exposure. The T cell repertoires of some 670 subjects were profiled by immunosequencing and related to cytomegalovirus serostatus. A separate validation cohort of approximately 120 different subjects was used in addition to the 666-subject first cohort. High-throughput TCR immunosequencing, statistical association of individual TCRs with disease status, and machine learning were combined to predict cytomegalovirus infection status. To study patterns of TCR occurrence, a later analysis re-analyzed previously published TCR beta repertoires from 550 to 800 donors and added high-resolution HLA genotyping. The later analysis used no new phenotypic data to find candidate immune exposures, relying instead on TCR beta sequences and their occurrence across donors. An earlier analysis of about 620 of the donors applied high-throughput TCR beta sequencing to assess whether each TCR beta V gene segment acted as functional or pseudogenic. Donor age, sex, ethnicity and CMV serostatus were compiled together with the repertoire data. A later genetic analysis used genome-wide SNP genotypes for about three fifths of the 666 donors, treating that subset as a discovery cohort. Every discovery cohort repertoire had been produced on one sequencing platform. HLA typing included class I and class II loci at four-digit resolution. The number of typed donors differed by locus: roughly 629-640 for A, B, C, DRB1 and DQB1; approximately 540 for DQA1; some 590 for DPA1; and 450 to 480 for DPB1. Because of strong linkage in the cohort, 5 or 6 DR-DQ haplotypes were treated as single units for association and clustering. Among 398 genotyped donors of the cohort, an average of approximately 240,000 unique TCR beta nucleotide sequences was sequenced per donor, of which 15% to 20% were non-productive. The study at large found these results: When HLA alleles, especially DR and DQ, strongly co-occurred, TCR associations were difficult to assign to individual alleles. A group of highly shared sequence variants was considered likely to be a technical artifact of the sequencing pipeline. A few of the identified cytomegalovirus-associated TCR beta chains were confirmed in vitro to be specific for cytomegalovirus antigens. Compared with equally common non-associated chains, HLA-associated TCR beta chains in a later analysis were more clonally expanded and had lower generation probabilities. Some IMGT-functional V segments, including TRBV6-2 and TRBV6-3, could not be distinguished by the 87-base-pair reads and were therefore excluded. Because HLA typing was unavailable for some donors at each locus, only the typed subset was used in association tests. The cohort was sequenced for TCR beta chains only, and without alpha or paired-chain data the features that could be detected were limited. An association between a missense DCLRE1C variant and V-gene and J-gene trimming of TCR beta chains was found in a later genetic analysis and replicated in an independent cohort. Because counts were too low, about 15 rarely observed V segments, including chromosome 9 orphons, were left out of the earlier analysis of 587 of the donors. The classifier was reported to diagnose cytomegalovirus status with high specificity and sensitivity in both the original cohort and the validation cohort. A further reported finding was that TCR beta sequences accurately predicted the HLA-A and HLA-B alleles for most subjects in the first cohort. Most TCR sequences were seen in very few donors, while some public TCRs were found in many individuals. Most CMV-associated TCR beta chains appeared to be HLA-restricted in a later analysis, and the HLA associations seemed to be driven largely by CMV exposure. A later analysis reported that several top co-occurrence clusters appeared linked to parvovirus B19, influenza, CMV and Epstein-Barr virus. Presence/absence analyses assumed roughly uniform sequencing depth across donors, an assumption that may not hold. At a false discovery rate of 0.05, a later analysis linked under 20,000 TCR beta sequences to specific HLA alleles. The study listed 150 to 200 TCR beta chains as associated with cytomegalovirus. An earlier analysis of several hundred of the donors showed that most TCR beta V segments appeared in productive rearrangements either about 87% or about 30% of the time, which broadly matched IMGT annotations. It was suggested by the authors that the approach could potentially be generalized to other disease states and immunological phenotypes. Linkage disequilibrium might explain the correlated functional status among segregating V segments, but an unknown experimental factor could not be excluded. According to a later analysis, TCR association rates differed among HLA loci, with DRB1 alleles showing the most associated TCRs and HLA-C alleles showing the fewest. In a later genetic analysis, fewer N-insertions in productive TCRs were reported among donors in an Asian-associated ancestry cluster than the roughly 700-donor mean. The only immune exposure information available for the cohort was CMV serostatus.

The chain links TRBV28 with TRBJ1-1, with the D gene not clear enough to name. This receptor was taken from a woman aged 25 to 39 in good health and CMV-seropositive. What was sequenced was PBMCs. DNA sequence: TGTGCCAGCAGTTTATTTCCTCTTAAAGCTTTCTTT. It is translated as CASSLFPLKAFF. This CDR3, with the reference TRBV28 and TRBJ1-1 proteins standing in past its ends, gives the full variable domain DVKVTQSSRYLVKRTGEKVFLECVQDMDHENMFWYRQDPGLGLRLIYFSYDVKMKEKGDIPEGYSVSREKKERFSLILESASTNQTSMYLCASSLFPLKAFFGQGTRLTVV.